This TCR beta chain came from a study of cytomegalovirus exposure and HLA in healthy donors. Whole-study results and caveats: Among TCR beta chains of equal frequency, HLA-associated ones were more clonally expanded in a later analysis. Diagnosis of cytomegalovirus status made by the classifier reportedly showed high specificity and sensitivity. Through in vitro validation, three CMV-associated chains were shown to be specific for CMV antigens.

Though nominally healthy at sampling, donors likely had unrecorded immune exposures. With respect to this clone: Its antigen is unknown.

The V gene's germline CDR1 is KGHSH and CDR2 LQKENI. This CDR3 is 15 amino acids long. V shed 3 bases, J shed 8 bases, and the junction held 9 bases outside the gene matches. PCR employed 60 Vbeta and 13 Jbeta primers. This table comes from immunoSEQ multiplex PCR, and its TCRdb copy is limited to in-frame clones, with some not included. The sample contains about 240,000 clones, around 81% of which appear only once. The TCR comes from a woman aged 55 to 70 in good health and CMV-seropositive. The chain employs TRBV18 and TRBJ2-1; 8 nucleotides agree with TRBD2. Material: PBMCs. The CDR3 sequence: CASSPQPSRGDEQFF. The CDR3 nucleotides are TGTGCCAGCTCACCGCAGCCCTCGCGGGGGGATGAGCAGTTCTTC. The full variable domain, in which reference TRBV18 and TRBJ2-1 provide the parts outside the CDR3, is NAGVMQNPRHLVRRRGQEARLRCSPMKGHSHVYWYRQLPEEGLKFMVYLQKENIIDESGMPKERFSAEFPKEGPSILRIQQVVRGDSAAYFCASSPQPSRGDEQFFGPGTRLTVL.